This TCR beta chain was identified in a study of shared clonotypes between healthy human individuals. Here immunoSEQ multiplex PCR was the method, and the copy in TCRdb shows in-frame clones only, minus some. The sample comprises about 2.2 million clones, under 95% of which are singletons, and around 1.7% rests with the top ten. V lost 3 bases, J lost 4 bases, and 22 bases lay in between. The CDR3 consists of 18 residues. The V gene's germline CDR1 is MNHEY and CDR2 SMNVEV (reference sequence). In the naive CD8 group, cells lacked CD45RO and were positively selected for CCR7, so terminally differentiated effector memory CD45RA+ cells were left out.

The sequencing input was naive CD8+ T cells from PBMCs. The V gene is TRBV27, the J gene TRBJ2-1; D remains ambiguous. The sequence was obtained from a man in his late teens or twenties in good health. Some clones in this sample may be carry-over from other donors' samples. The CDR3 spells CASSFLPAGDSFYNEQFF. Written as DNA, the CDR3 is TGTGCCAGCAGTTTTCTCCCGGCTGGAGATTCCTTTTACAATGAGCAGTTCTTC.